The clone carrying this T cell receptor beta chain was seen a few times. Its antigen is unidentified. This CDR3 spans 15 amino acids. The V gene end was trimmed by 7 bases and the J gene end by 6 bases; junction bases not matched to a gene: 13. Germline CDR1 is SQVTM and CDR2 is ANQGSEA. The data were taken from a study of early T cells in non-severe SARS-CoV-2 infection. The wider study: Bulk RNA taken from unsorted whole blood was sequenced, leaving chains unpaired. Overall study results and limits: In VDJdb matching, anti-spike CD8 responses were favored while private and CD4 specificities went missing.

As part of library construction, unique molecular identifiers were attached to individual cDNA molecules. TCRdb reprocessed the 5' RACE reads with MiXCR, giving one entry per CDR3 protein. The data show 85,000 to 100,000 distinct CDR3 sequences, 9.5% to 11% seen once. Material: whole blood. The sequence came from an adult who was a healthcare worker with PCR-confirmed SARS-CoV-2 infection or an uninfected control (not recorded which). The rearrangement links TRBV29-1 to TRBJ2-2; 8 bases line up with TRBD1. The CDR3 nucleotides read TGCAGCGCCGACCGCGGCAGGGGGCTCTCCGGGGAGCTGTTTTTT. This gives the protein CSADRGRGLSGELFF.